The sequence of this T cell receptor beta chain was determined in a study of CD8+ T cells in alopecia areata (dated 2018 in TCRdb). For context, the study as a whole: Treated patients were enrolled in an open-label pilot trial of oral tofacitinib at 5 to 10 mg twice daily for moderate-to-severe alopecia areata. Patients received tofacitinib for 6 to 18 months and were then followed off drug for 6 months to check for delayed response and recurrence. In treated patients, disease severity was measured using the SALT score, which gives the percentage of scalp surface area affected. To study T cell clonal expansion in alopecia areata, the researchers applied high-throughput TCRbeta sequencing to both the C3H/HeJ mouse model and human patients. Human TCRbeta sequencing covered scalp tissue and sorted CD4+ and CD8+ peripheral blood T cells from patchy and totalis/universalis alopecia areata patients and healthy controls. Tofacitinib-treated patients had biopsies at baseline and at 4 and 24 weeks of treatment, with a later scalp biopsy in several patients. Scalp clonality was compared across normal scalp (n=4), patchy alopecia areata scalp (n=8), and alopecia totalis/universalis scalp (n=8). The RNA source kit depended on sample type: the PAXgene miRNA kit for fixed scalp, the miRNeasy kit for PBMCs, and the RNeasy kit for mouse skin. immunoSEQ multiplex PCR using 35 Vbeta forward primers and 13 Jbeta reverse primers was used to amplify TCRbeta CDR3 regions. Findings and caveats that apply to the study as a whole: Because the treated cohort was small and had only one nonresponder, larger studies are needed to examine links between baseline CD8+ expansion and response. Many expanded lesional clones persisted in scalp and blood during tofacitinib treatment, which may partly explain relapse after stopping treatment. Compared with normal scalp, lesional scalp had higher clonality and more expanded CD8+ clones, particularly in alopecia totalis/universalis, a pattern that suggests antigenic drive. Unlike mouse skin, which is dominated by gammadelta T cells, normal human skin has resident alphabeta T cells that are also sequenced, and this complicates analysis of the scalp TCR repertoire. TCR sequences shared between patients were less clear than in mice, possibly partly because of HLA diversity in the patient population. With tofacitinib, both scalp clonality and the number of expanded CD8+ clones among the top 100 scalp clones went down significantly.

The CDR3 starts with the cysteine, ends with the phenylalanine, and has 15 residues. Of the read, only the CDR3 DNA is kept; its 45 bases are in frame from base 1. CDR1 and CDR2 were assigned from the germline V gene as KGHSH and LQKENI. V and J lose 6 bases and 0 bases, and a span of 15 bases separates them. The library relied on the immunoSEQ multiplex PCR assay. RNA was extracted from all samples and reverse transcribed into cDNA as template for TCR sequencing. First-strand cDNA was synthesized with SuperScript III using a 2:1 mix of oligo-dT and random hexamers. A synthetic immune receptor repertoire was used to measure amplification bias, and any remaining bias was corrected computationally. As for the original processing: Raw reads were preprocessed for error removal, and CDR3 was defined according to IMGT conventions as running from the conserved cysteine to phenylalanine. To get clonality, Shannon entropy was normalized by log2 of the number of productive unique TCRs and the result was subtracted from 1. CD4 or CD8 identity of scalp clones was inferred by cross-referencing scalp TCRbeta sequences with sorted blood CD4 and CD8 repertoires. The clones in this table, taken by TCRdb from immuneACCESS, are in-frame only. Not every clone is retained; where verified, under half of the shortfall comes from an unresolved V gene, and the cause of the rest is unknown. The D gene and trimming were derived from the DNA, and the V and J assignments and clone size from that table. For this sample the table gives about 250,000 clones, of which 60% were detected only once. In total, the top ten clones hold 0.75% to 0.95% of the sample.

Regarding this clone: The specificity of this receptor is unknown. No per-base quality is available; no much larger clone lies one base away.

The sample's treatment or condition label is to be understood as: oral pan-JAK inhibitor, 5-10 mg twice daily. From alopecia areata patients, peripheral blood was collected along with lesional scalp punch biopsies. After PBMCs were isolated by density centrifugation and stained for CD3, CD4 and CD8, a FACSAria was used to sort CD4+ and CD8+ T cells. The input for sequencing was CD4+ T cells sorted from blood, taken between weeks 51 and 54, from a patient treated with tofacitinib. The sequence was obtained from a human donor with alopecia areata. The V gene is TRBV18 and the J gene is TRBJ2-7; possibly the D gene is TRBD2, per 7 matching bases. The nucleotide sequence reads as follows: TGTGCCAGCTCCCGAGGGGGGGATCCCTCCTACGAGCAGTACTTC. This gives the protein CASSRGGDPSYEQYF.